This T cell receptor (beta chain) comes out of a study of shared clonotypes between healthy human individuals. The J segment lost 3 bases and the V segment lost 4 bases, leaving 13 bases of the junction unmatched. The CDR3 runs 17 residues. The germline CDR1 and CDR2 sequences are SGHAT and FQNNGV. Comment on this clone: Its antigen remains unknown.

Donors had no recently reported acute infections or vaccinations and were HIV-negative. Naive CD4+ cells were CD45RA-selected; the remaining cells were memory. General observations from the study: When compared with the clonotypes that were shared by all four sorted-subset donors, the non-shared clonotypes turned out to have lower generation probabilities.

Original processing methods: In the immunoSEQ data, sequences were junction-only and lacked quality scores, so filtering differed. Using immunoSEQ multiplex PCR, the repertoire was profiled, and TCRdb retains in-frame clones only, with some absent. V, J and clone size reflect that table, while D and trimming were determined from the DNA. The profile shows about 2,500,000 clones, around 94% of them singletons. Sample: naive CD4+ T cells sorted from blood. The subset was: CD45RA+ positively selected. The chain joins TRBV11-2 to TRBJ2-7; 9 positions agree with TRBD1. This receptor was identified in a young man in good health. CDR3 in DNA: TGTGCCAGCAGCTCCGTGGGCCGGGACAGGGTGATCTACGAGCAGTACTTC. As protein: CASSSVGRDRVIYEQYF. The variable domain in full, completed from reference TRBV11-2 and TRBJ2-7, reads EAGVAQSPRYKIIEKRQSVAFWCNPISGHATLYWYQQILGQGPKLLIQFQNNGVVDDSQLPKDRFSAERLKGVDSTLKIQPAKLEDSAVYLCASSSVGRDRVIYEQYFGPGTRLTVT.